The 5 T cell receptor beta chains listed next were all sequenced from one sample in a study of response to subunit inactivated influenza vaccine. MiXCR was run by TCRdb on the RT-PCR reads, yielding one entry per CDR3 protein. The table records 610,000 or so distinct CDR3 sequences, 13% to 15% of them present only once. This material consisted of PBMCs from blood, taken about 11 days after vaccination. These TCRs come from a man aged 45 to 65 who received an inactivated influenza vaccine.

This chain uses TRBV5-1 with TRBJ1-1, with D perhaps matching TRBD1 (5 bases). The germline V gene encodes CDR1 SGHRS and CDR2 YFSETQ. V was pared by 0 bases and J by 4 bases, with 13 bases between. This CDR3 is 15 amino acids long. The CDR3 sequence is CASSLGQGSGTEAFF. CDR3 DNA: TGCGCCAGCAGCTTGGGCCAGGGCAGTGGCACTGAAGCTTTCTTT.

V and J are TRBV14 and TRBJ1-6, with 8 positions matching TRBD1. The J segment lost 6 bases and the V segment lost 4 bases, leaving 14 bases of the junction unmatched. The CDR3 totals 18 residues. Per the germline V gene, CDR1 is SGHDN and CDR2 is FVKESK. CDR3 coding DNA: TGTGCCAGCAGCCTTCGACAGGGGCGGAACGGAGTTAATTCACCCCTCCACTTT. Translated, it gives CASSLRQGRNGVNSPLHF.

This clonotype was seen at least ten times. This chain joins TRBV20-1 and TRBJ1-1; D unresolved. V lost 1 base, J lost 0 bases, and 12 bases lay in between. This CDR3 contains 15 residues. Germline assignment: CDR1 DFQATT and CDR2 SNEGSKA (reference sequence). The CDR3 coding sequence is TGCAGTGCTAGAGCCTCACTTGCGATGAACACTGAAGCTTTCTTT. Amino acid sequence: CSARASLAMNTEAFF.

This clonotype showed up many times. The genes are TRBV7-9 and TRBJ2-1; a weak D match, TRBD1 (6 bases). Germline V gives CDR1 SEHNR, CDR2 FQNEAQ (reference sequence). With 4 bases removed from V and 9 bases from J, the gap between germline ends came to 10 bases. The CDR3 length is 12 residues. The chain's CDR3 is CASSSVGGEQFF. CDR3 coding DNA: TGTGCCAGCAGCTCTGTAGGGGGTGAGCAGTTCTTC.

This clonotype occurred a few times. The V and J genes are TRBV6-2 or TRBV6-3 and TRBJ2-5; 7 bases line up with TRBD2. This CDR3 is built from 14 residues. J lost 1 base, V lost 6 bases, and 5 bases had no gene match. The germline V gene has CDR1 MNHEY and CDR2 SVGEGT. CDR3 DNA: TGTGCCAGCAGCCGACCGGGGGGCCAAGAGACCCAGTACTTC. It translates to CASSRPGGQETQYF.